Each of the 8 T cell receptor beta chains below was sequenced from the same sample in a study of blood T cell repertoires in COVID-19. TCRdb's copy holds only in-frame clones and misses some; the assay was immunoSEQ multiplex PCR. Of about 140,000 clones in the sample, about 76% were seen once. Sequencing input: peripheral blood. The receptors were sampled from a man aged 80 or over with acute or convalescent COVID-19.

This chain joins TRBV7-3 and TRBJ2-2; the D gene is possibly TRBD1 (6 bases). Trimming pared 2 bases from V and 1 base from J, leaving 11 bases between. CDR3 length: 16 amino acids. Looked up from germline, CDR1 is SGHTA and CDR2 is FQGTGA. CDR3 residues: CASSLQGIRNTGELFF. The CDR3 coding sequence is TGTGCCAGCAGCTTACAGGGGATCAGGAACACCGGGGAGCTGTTTTTT.

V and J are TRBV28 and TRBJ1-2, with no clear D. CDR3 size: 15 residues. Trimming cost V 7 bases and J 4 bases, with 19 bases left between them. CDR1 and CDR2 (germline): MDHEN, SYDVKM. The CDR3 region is CASTSGSAASYGYTF. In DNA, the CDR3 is TGTGCCAGCACCTCCGGGAGTGCCGCCTCCTATGGCTACACCTTC.

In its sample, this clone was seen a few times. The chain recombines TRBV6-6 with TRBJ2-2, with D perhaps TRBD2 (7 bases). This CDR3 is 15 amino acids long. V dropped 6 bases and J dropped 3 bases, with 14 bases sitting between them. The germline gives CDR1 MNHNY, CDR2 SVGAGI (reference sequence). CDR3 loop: CASRVGGADTGELFF. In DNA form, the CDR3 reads TGTGCCAGCAGAGTAGGGGGGGCGGACACCGGGGAGCTGTTTTTT.

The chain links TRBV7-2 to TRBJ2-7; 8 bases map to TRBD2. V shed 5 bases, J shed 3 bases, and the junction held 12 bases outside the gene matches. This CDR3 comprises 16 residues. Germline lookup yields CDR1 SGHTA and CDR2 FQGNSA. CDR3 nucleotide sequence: TGTGCCAGCAGCCCCGGTCGCGGGGGGCCTAGCTACGAGCAGTACTTC. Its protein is CASSPGRGGPSYEQYF.

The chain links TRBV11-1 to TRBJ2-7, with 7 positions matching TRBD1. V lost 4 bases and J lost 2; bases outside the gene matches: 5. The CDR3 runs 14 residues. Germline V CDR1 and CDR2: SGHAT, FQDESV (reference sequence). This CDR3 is CASSSRQGAYEQYF. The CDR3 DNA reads TGTGCCAGCAGCTCTCGACAGGGCGCCTACGAGCAGTACTTC.

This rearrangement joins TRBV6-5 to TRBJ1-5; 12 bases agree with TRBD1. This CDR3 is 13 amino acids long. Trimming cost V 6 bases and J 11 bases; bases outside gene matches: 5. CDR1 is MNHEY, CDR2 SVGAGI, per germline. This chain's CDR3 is CASRGTGGSAQHF. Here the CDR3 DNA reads TGTGCCAGCAGAGGGACAGGGGGCTCGGCCCAGCATTTT.

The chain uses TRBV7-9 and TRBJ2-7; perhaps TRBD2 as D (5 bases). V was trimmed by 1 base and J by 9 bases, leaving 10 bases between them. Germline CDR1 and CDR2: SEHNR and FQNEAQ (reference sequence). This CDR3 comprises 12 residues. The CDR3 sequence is CASSLETAGQYF. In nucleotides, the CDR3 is TGTGCCAGCAGCTTAGAAACCGCGGGGCAGTACTTC.

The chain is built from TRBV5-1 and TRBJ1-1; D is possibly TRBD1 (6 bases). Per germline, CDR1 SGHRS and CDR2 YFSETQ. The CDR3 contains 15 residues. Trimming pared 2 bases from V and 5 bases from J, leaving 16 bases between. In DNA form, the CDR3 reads TGCGCCAGCAGCTTAAACTGGGGAACAGGGACTGAAGCTTTCTTT. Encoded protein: CASSLNWGTGTEAFF.